This TCR beta chain comes out of a study of blood T cell repertoires in COVID-19. With V trimmed by 3 bases and J by 0 bases, 1 base remained unmatched. This CDR3 is 14 amino acids long. The germline gives CDR1 LNHDA, CDR2 SQIVND (reference sequence). This clone has just one count. The repertoire was sequenced with immunoSEQ multiplex PCR; TCRdb's copy has only in-frame clones and lacks some. Here the sample spans 500,000 to 600,000 clones, around nine tenths being singletons. The specimen was peripheral blood. The chain is built from TRBV19 and TRBJ2-7, with 8 bases fitting TRBD2. The TCR was taken from a woman aged 45-60 years with COVID-19, enrolled during active disease. CDR3 coding DNA: TGTGCCAGTAGTATGGCGGGGGGCTCCTACGAGCAGTACTTC. Translated, it gives CASSMAGGSYEQYF.